Each of the 20 T cell receptor beta chains below was sequenced from the same sample in a study of blood T cell repertoires in COVID-19. Repertoires were generated with immunoSEQ multiplex PCR, while TCRdb's copy carries only in-frame clones and drops some. The sample lists 450,000 or so clones; roughly 91% were seen once. Input material: PBMCs or T cells enriched from blood (not recorded which). Every receptor here comes from a young man who had recovered from COVID-19.

CDR3 in DNA: TGTGCCTGGAGTGCTGGTACGATCGGGAACTATGGCTACACCTTC. Amino acids: CAWSAGTIGNYGYTF. The rearrangement uses TRBV30 and TRBJ1-2; D unclear. Trimming removed 1 base from V and 2 bases from J, with 14 bases in between. The germline gives CDR1 GTSNPN, CDR2 SVGIG (reference sequence). The CDR3 is 15 residues long.

This clone came up many times. The chain recombines TRBV7-3 with TRBJ2-1; 9 bases agree with TRBD1. The CDR3 has 16 residues. With 2 bases clipped from V and 5 bases from J, the junction kept 7 bases outside the gene matches. CDR1 and CDR2 from the germline V gene are SGHTA and FQGTGA. The CDR3 region is CASSLAGTGFDNEQFF. In nucleotides, the CDR3 is TGTGCCAGCAGCTTAGCGGGGACAGGGTTCGACAATGAGCAGTTCTTC.

J is TRBJ2-1 and V is TRBV11-2, with D maybe TRBD2 (7 bases). Trimming stripped 1 base from V and 4 bases from J, with 14 bases between. CDR3 length: 16 amino acids. Germline V lookup: CDR1 SGHAT, CDR2 FQNNGV. CDR3 DNA sequence: TGTGCCAGCAGCTTAGGTGGCGGGGGCGCATACAATGAGCAGTTCTTC. The encoded protein is CASSLGGGGAYNEQFF.

V usage is TRBV15 and J usage is TRBJ1-5; a weak D match, TRBD1 (6 bases). The germline V gene has CDR1 LNHNV and CDR2 YYDKDF (reference sequence). The CDR3 consists of 15 residues. V was cut by 8 bases and J by 0 bases, with 14 bases left in between. CDR3 sequence: CATAEGGVSNQPQHF. The CDR3 DNA sequence: TGTGCCACCGCCGAGGGGGGGGTTAGCAATCAGCCCCAGCATTTT.

This clone was counted a few times. This chain links TRBV2 with TRBJ2-2, with 7 bases that match TRBD2. J gave up 1 base and V 8 bases, and 4 bases lay outside the gene matches. The CDR3 is made up of 14 amino acids. Germline loops: CDR1 SNHLY, CDR2 FYNNEI. CDR3 in amino acids: CASEGGGNTGELFF. In DNA form, the CDR3 reads TGTGCCAGCGAGGGCGGGGGGAACACCGGGGAGCTGTTTTTT. Full variable domain (remainder filled in from reference TRBV2 and TRBJ2-2): EPEVTQTPSHQVTQMGQEVILRCVPISNHLYFYWYRQILGQKVEFLVSFYNNEISEKSEIFDDQFSVERPDGSNFTLKIRSTKLEDSAMYFCASEGGGNTGELFFGEGSRLTVL.

The gene calls are TRBV7-9 and TRBJ2-7; TRBD1 matches 8 bases. J lost 11 bases, V lost 4 bases, and 4 bases had no gene match. Germline assignment: CDR1 SEHNR and CDR2 FQNEAQ (reference sequence). This CDR3 is 11 amino acids long. CDR3 in DNA: TGTGCCAGCAGCTCCCTGACAGGGGAGTACTTC. Protein product: CASSSLTGEYF. The full variable domain, with the rest looked up from reference TRBV7-9 and TRBJ2-7, is DTGVSQNPRHKITKRGQNVTFRCDPISEHNRLYWYRQTLGQGPEFLTYFQNEAQLEKSRLLSDRFSAERPKGSFSTLEIQRTEQGDSAMYLCASSSLTGEYFGPGTRLTVT.

This clone was picked up one time. This sequence joins TRBV30 and TRBJ1-1; D is uncertain. The CDR3 is 11 residues long. V lost 5 bases, J lost 3 bases, and 7 bases lay in between. The germline V gene has CDR1 GTSNPN and CDR2 SVGIG (reference sequence). This CDR3 is CAWARDTEAFF. CDR3 bases: TGTGCCTGGGCCCGGGACACTGAAGCTTTCTTT.

The J gene is TRBJ2-1, the V gene TRBV3-1 (or the pseudogene TRBV3-2); D is unresolved. CDR1 and CDR2 from the germline V gene are LGHDT and YNNKEL (reference sequence). CDR3 size: 11 residues. V lost 1 base to trimming and J lost 8 bases, with 3 bases between them. CDR3 sequence reads: CASSQAYEQFF. The CDR3 region has the DNA TGTGCCAGCAGCCAAGCTTATGAGCAGTTCTTC.

J is TRBJ2-2 and V is TRBV7-2; D is undetermined. Germline V CDR1 and CDR2: SGHTA, FQGNSA. CDR3 length equals 15 residues. Trimming took 1 base from V and 4 from J, leaving 10 bases between them. CDR3 protein: CASSLGYLFTGELFF. The CDR3 region has the DNA TGTGCCAGCAGCTTAGGGTACTTATTCACCGGGGAGCTGTTTTTT. The full variable domain, completed using reference TRBV7-2 and TRBJ2-2, is GAGVSQSPSNKVTEKGKDVELRCDPISGHTALYWYRQSLGQGLEFLIYFQGNSAPDKSGLPSDRFSAERTGGSVSTLTIQRTQQEDSAVYLCASSLGYLFTGELFFGEGSRLTVL.

The chain links TRBV19 to TRBJ2-2; 7 bases are shared with TRBD1. Germline V gives CDR1 LNHDA, CDR2 SQIVND (reference sequence). Unmatched junction bases numbered 7, after V lost 5 bases and J lost 4 bases. This CDR3 spans 15 amino acids. This CDR3 reads CASSLRGLVTGELFF. For the CDR3, the DNA is TGTGCCAGTAGTCTAAGGGGGCTTGTCACCGGGGAGCTGTTTTTT.

The CDR3 region is CASSALRTSTDEQFF. DNA of the CDR3: TGCGCCAGCAGCGCCCTCCGGACTAGTACGGATGAGCAGTTCTTC. The V and J genes are TRBV10-1 and TRBJ2-1, with 7 bases lining up with TRBD2. V lost 6 bases, J lost 8 bases, and 13 bases stayed unmatched. This CDR3 has 15 amino acids. Germline V lookup: CDR1 WNHNN, CDR2 SYGVQD (reference sequence).

This clone has a single count. The chain uses TRBV7-9 and TRBJ2-5; no clear D. Germline loops: CDR1 SEHNR, CDR2 FQNEAQ (reference sequence). V dropped 1 base and J dropped 7 bases, with 16 bases sitting between them. CDR3 length: 15 amino acids. The CDR3: CASSLETYFPLTQYF. The CDR3 DNA follows: TGTGCCAGCAGCTTAGAGACATACTTCCCCCTGACCCAGTACTTC.

The chain carries TRBV11-2 and TRBJ1-1; D is possibly TRBD1 (5 bases). This CDR3 is built from 14 residues. The germline V gene has CDR1 SGHAT and CDR2 FQNNGV. V lost 7 bases and J lost 1, with 13 bases in between. The CDR3 region is CASTNGQTNTEAFF. The CDR3 DNA reads as TGTGCCAGCACCAATGGACAAACGAACACTGAAGCTTTCTTT.

J is TRBJ1-2 and V is TRBV19; 7 positions match TRBD1. The J segment lost 5 bases and the V segment lost 4 bases, leaving 10 bases of the junction unmatched. The CDR3 covers 15 residues. CDR1 and CDR2 from the germline V gene are LNHDA and SQIVND (reference sequence). This CDR3 is CASSRTGTANYGYTF. CDR3 sequence (DNA): TGTGCCAGTAGTAGAACCGGGACAGCCAATTATGGCTACACCTTC.

The chain couples TRBV9 to TRBJ1-1; the D is unclear. V lost 0 bases to trimming and J lost 0 bases, with 9 bases between them. Germline CDR1 reads SGDLS; CDR2 reads YYNGEE. This CDR3 comprises 15 residues. The CDR3, as DNA: TGTGCCAGCAGCGTAGGTCCAGGCATGAACACTGAAGCTTTCTTT. Translated: CASSVGPGMNTEAFF.

The rearrangement uses TRBV28 and TRBJ1-6; 7 bases map to TRBD1. Germline lookup yields CDR1 MDHEN and CDR2 SYDVKM. There are 17 residues in the CDR3. V was clipped by 6 bases and J by 0 bases; unmatched bases: 8. The CDR3, as DNA: TGTGCCAGCAGCGGGGACAGCGCGAGCTCCTATAATTCACCCCTCCACTTT. This sequence encodes CASSGDSASSYNSPLHF.

The rearrangement uses TRBV3-1 (or the pseudogene TRBV3-2) and TRBJ1-2; TRBD1 matches 10 bases. Germline-derived CDR1 and CDR2 are LGHDT and YNNKEL (reference sequence). CDR3 length: 16 residues. The junction had 10 bases not matched to a gene; V was cut back by 1 base and J by 8 bases. DNA of the CDR3: TGTGCCAGCAGCCAAGGTCGACCGGGACAGGGGTACGGCTACACCTTC. Amino acid sequence: CASSQGRPGQGYGYTF.

The DNA of the CDR3 is TGCGCCAGCAGTCAATCTCGGCGGGAGACCCGAGATACGCAGTATTTT. Amino acids: CASSQSRRETRDTQYF. The V and J genes are TRBV23-1 and TRBJ2-3; TRBD2 aligns across 7 bases. TRBV23-1 carries the ORF label, with uncertain function. Germline trimming cut 0 bases from V and 5 bases from J; bases unmatched to any gene: 8. The CDR3 runs to 16 residues.

The chain recombines TRBV27 with TRBJ1-2; no reliable D call. The length of the CDR3 is 13 residues. Per the germline V gene, CDR1 is MNHEY and CDR2 is SMNVEV (reference sequence). Trimming pared 3 bases from V and 1 base from J, leaving 6 bases between. This CDR3 is CASSLASNYGYTF. Here the CDR3 DNA reads TGTGCCAGCAGTTTGGCAAGTAACTATGGCTACACCTTC.

This sequence joins TRBV6-5 and TRBJ1-5; D gene unclear. CDR1 and CDR2 (germline): MNHEY, SVGAGI. Trimming stripped 6 bases from V and 0 bases from J, with 9 bases between. The CDR3 runs to 14 residues. CDR3 DNA sequence: TGTGCCAGCAGCTTAGATGATAGCAATCAGCCCCAGCATTTT. It codes for CASSLDDSNQPQHF.